A selection of T cell receptor beta chains follows, all from one sample in a study of T-cell reconstitution after alpha-beta-depleted transplantation in children. TCRdb reprocessed the PCR reads via MiXCR and lists one record per CDR3 protein. The sample shows some 550,000 distinct CDR3 sequences, approximately 20% of them seen only once. The sequenced sample was PBMCs from the stem cell graft donor, obtained from the stem cell graft. The receptors shown here come from a human donor who donated a stem cell graft to a child with acute lymphoblastic leukemia. Both conserved end residues are part of each CDR3. The order of the fields is V gene, J gene, D gene, clone size, CDR3 protein, CDR3 DNA. The D gene is left open where the match is weak. Clone size is not always given. Where it is, it says once, few, many or a class for expanded clones.

V gene: TRBV27; J gene: TRBJ2-1; D gene: -; clone size: few; CDR3 protein: CASSLYPAIGSYNEQFF; CDR3 DNA: TGTGCCAGCAGTTTATACCCAGCGATAGGCTCCTACAATGAGCAGTTCTTC
V gene: TRBV30; J gene: TRBJ2-2; D gene: TRBD2; clone size: -; CDR3 protein: CAWSVWGLGVNTGELFF; CDR3 DNA: TGTGCCTGGAGTGTCTGGGGACTAGGGGTCAACACCGGGGAGCTGTTTTTT
V gene: TRBV5-5; J gene: TRBJ1-3; D gene: -; clone size: -; CDR3 protein: CASSYRDGSGNTIYF; CDR3 DNA: TGTGCCAGCAGCTATAGGGACGGCTCTGGAAACACCATATATTTT
V gene: TRBV29-1; J gene: TRBJ2-2; D gene: -; clone size: many; CDR3 protein: CSVDQGGTGELFF; CDR3 DNA: TGCAGCGTTGATCAGGGTGGAACCGGGGAGCTGTTTTTT
V gene: TRBV9; J gene: TRBJ1-1; D gene: -; clone size: -; CDR3 protein: CASDPLYGTEAFF; CDR3 DNA: TGTGCCAGCGATCCTCTTTACGGCACTGAAGCTTTCTTT
V gene: TRBV20-1; J gene: TRBJ2-1; D gene: TRBD2; clone size: few; CDR3 protein: CSARAIAGWENEQFF; CDR3 DNA: TGCAGTGCTAGGGCTATAGCGGGGTGGGAGAATGAGCAGTTCTTC
V gene: TRBV12-3/TRBV12-4; J gene: TRBJ1-2; D gene: -; clone size: many; CDR3 protein: CASQNSPGLGYTF; CDR3 DNA: TGTGCCAGCCAAAACTCCCCAGGGTTGGGCTACACCTTC
V gene: TRBV5-1; J gene: TRBJ1-2; D gene: TRBD1; clone size: once; CDR3 protein: CASSLANRGSGYTF; CDR3 DNA: TGCGCCAGCAGCTTGGCCAACAGGGGGAGCGGCTACACCTTC
V gene: TRBV5-6; J gene: TRBJ2-2; D gene: -; clone size: few; CDR3 protein: CASSAEPIDPLDTGELFF; CDR3 DNA: TGTGCCAGCAGCGCCGAACCAATCGACCCCCTGGACACCGGGGAGCTGTTTTTT
V gene: TRBV10-2; J gene: TRBJ2-2; D gene: -; clone size: -; CDR3 protein: CATRVPSNTGELFF; CDR3 DNA: TGCGCCACCCGGGTACCATCGAACACCGGGGAGCTGTTTTTT
V gene: TRBV14; J gene: TRBJ2-1; D gene: TRBD2; clone size: few; CDR3 protein: CASSQGLAGTTLLYNEQFF; CDR3 DNA: TGTGCCAGCAGCCAAGGACTAGCGGGAACAACTCTACTCTACAATGAGCAGTTCTTC
V gene: TRBV14; J gene: TRBJ2-1; D gene: -; clone size: -; CDR3 protein: CASSQQFGPFNEQFF; CDR3 DNA: TGTGCCAGCAGCCAACAATTCGGGCCCTTCAATGAGCAGTTCTTC
V gene: TRBV7-9; J gene: TRBJ2-2; D gene: -; clone size: -; CDR3 protein: CASSSTRSFTGELFF; CDR3 DNA: TGTGCCAGCAGCTCCACAAGGTCCTTCACCGGGGAGCTGTTTTTT
V gene: TRBV15; J gene: TRBJ1-2; D gene: -; clone size: few; CDR3 protein: CATSRVLSRETYGYTF; CDR3 DNA: TGTGCCACCAGCAGAGTTCTGTCCAGGGAAACTTATGGCTACACCTTC
V gene: TRBV3-1; J gene: TRBJ2-6; D gene: TRBD2; clone size: -; CDR3 protein: CASSPAGLAGNSGANVLTF; CDR3 DNA: TGTGCCAGCAGCCCTGCGGGACTAGCGGGGAACTCTGGGGCCAACGTCCTGACTTTC
V gene: TRBV20-1; J gene: TRBJ1-5; D gene: -; clone size: -; CDR3 protein: CSASKQGINQPQHF; CDR3 DNA: TGCAGTGCTAGTAAACAGGGTATCAATCAGCCCCAGCATTTT
V gene: TRBV7-6; J gene: TRBJ2-5; D gene: -; clone size: -; CDR3 protein: CASSLMGQGKGETQYF; CDR3 DNA: TGTGCCAGCAGCTTAATGGGGCAGGGGAAAGGAGAGACCCAGTACTTC
V gene: TRBV5-1; J gene: TRBJ2-1; D gene: -; clone size: few; CDR3 protein: CASGPIAENEQFF; CDR3 DNA: TGCGCCAGCGGCCCTATAGCGGAAAATGAGCAGTTCTTC
V gene: TRBV11-2; J gene: TRBJ2-3; D gene: -; clone size: few; CDR3 protein: CASSLGAGRADTQYF; CDR3 DNA: TGTGCCAGCAGCTTAGGAGCAGGGCGGGCAGATACGCAGTATTTT
V gene: TRBV3-1; J gene: TRBJ2-5; D gene: TRBD2; clone size: -; CDR3 protein: CASSQEAAGLQYQETQYF; CDR3 DNA: TGTGCCAGCAGCCAAGAAGCCGCGGGACTACAGTACCAAGAGACCCAGTACTTC
V gene: TRBV5-1; J gene: TRBJ2-2; D gene: TRBD1; clone size: -; CDR3 protein: CASSLVDRASGELFF; CDR3 DNA: TGCGCCAGCAGCTTGGTGGACAGGGCATCCGGGGAGCTGTTTTTT
V gene: TRBV5-1; J gene: TRBJ2-7; D gene: -; clone size: many; CDR3 protein: CASSYEGYEQYF; CDR3 DNA: TGCGCCAGCAGCTATGAGGGCTACGAGCAGTACTTC
V gene: TRBV4-1; J gene: TRBJ2-1; D gene: TRBD2; clone size: -; CDR3 protein: CASSLAGPAGDEQFF; CDR3 DNA: TGCGCCAGCAGCCTGGCGGGGCCGGCGGGGGATGAGCAGTTCTTC
V gene: TRBV7-9; J gene: TRBJ1-1; D gene: -; clone size: few; CDR3 protein: CASSLFHGNTEAFF; CDR3 DNA: TGTGCCAGCAGCTTATTCCATGGAAATACTGAAGCTTTCTTT
V gene: TRBV4-2; J gene: TRBJ2-2; D gene: TRBD2; clone size: few; CDR3 protein: CASSPGLAGGWATGELFF; CDR3 DNA: TGTGCCAGCAGCCCCGGACTAGCGGGAGGGTGGGCCACCGGGGAGCTGTTTTTT
V gene: TRBV5-1; J gene: TRBJ2-1; D gene: TRBD2; clone size: few; CDR3 protein: CASSLVASGSPNEQFF; CDR3 DNA: TGCGCCAGCAGCTTGGTGGCTAGCGGGAGCCCCAATGAGCAGTTCTTC
V gene: TRBV6-1; J gene: TRBJ2-1; D gene: TRBD2; clone size: -; CDR3 protein: CASSEIQGTSAISREQFF; CDR3 DNA: TGTGCCAGCAGTGAAATCCAAGGGACTAGCGCGATCAGTAGGGAGCAGTTCTTC
V gene: TRBV27; J gene: TRBJ1-4; D gene: -; clone size: many; CDR3 protein: CASSPYGGGEKLFF; CDR3 DNA: TGTGCCAGCAGTCCCTATGGGGGGGGTGAAAAACTGTTTTTT
V gene: TRBV7-8; J gene: TRBJ1-2; D gene: -; clone size: few; CDR3 protein: CASSLGPGSYGYTF; CDR3 DNA: TGTGCCAGCAGCTTAGGTCCGGGCTCCTATGGCTACACCTTC
V gene: TRBV7-9; J gene: TRBJ1-2; D gene: -; clone size: -; CDR3 protein: CASSPHTF; CDR3 DNA: TGTGCCAGCAGCCCTCACACCTTC
V gene: TRBV4-1; J gene: TRBJ2-2; D gene: -; clone size: once; CDR3 protein: CASSFGRLNTGDLFF; CDR3 DNA: TGCGCCAGCAGCTTTGGCAGATTGAACACCGGGGACCTGTTTTTT
V gene: TRBV5-1; J gene: TRBJ2-4; D gene: -; clone size: few; CDR3 protein: CASSLESAGRNIQYF; CDR3 DNA: TGCGCCAGCAGCTTGGAGTCGGCAGGGAGGAACATTCAGTACTTC
V gene: TRBV9; J gene: TRBJ2-1; D gene: TRBD2; clone size: few; CDR3 protein: CASSAGLAKSNEQFF; CDR3 DNA: TGTGCCAGCAGCGCAGGACTAGCGAAATCCAATGAGCAGTTCTTC
V gene: TRBV11-1; J gene: TRBJ2-1; D gene: TRBD2; clone size: -; CDR3 protein: CASSFRLMTSGLYNEQFF; CDR3 DNA: TGTGCCAGCAGCTTCAGGTTAATGACTAGCGGGCTATACAATGAGCAGTTCTTC
V gene: TRBV20-1; J gene: TRBJ2-1; D gene: -; clone size: -; CDR3 protein: CSARDLQARFEQFF; CDR3 DNA: TGCAGTGCTAGAGATCTCCAGGCACGGTTCGAGCAGTTCTTC
V gene: TRBV7-8; J gene: TRBJ2-1; D gene: TRBD2; clone size: few; CDR3 protein: CASSLGFGGRGNEQFF; CDR3 DNA: TGTGCCAGCAGCTTAGGGTTCGGCGGGAGAGGTAATGAGCAGTTCTTC
V gene: TRBV15; J gene: TRBJ2-7; D gene: -; clone size: -; CDR3 protein: CATSTPTYRDEQYF; CDR3 DNA: TGTGCCACCAGCACTCCCACCTACAGGGACGAGCAGTACTTC